This T cell receptor beta chain was retrieved from a study of human T cells and chemical hapten exposure. Germline loops: CDR1 SQVTM, CDR2 ANQGSEA. This CDR3 is built from 13 residues. J lost 8 bases, V lost 6 bases, and 10 bases had no gene match. Individual cDNA molecules received unique molecular identifiers in the library. TCRdb used MiXCR to reprocess the RACE reads, holding one entry per CDR3 protein. The data show approximately 80,000 distinct CDR3 sequences, around 13% seen once. This clonotype has a handful of counts. Sample time point: patch test 3, about 24 weeks after DPC sensitization. As for treatment: therapeutic diphenylcyclopropenone sensitization with weekly scalp DPC.

The chain combines TRBV29-1 with TRBJ2-1; 7 positions match TRBD2. Source: whole blood, taken in connection with sensitization to the hapten diphenylcyclopropenone (DPC). The sequence was obtained from a woman in her forties or fifties with alopecia areata. Some clones in this sample may be carry-over from other donors' samples. CDR3 region: CSVLRTSHHEQFF. The CDR3, as DNA: TGCAGCGTCCTAAGGACTAGTCACCATGAGCAGTTCTTC.